Included here is one T cell receptor beta chain sequence, with context. Its antigen is unknown. Repertoires were generated with immunoSEQ multiplex PCR, while TCRdb's copy carries only in-frame clones and drops some. Among more than 60,000 clones, under 85% were seen once, and the ten largest hold around 3.4%. Germline-derived CDR1 and CDR2 are MNHNS and SASEGT. V trimming: 8 bases; J trimming: 4 bases; junction bases outside the gene matches: 7. The CDR3 has 13 amino acids. These data belong to a study of OX40 agonist ivuxolimab in advanced cancers. Study-wide results and caveats: Circulating CD4+ and CD8+ T cells showed clonal expansion by week 6 at 0.1 to 3.0 mg/kg. More expanded clones were found, on average, in CD8+ than in CD4+ T cells.

The sequence derives from an adult with an advanced solid tumor such as melanoma, head and neck, liver or kidney cancer. The chain is built from TRBV6-1 and TRBJ1-2, with 7 bases that match TRBD1. The source material was CD4+ or CD8+ T cells sorted from blood, sampled in a trial of the OX40 agonist ivuxolimab. The CDR3: CASDRGGGYGYTF. The CDR3 nucleotides are TGTGCCAGCGACCGAGGGGGCGGCTATGGCTACACCTTC.